Detailed here is one T cell receptor beta chain. This clone's antigen is unknown. The record has no base qualities; no much larger clone is one base away. CDR1 and CDR2 were assigned from the germline V gene as SGHTA and FQGNSA. Cut back by 6 bases and 3 bases, the V and J ends lie 5 bases apart. The CDR3 has 11 amino acids, counting the end cysteine and phenylalanine. Only the CDR3 DNA stays, 33 bases, in frame from base 1. The data stem from a study of cytomegalovirus exposure and HLA in healthy donors (dated by TCRdb to about 2017). Study-wide context: An earlier analysis of approximately 590 of the donors reported more than 250 Gb of sequence data and 117 million unique TCR beta sequences from about 200 million T cells. An early release that covered some 640 HLA-typed donors contained around 300 gigabases of sequencing data and tens of millions of unique TCR sequences. Of the roughly 400 genotyped donors, approximately 80% fell in the genetic ancestry cluster associated with self-reported Caucasian donors. The aim of the study was to test whether cataloging public T cell receptors could identify signatures of past pathogen exposure. The T cell repertoires of 666 subjects were profiled by immunosequencing and related to cytomegalovirus serostatus. Along with the roughly 610-subject first cohort, a separate validation cohort of roughly 110 different subjects was used. The study combined high-throughput TCR immunosequencing, statistical association of individual TCRs with disease status, and machine learning to predict cytomegalovirus infection status. To study patterns of TCR occurrence, a later analysis re-analyzed previously published TCR beta repertoires from just over 650 donors and added high-resolution HLA genotyping. The later analysis used no new phenotypic data to find candidate immune exposures, relying instead on TCR beta sequences and their occurrence across donors. To decide whether each TCR beta V gene segment behaved as functional or pseudogenic, an earlier analysis of nearly 600 of the donors relied on high-throughput TCR beta sequencing. Alongside the repertoire data, information on donor age, sex, ethnicity and CMV serostatus was compiled. Genome-wide SNP genotypes for about three fifths of the roughly 670 donors were used in a later genetic analysis, which treated that subset as a discovery cohort. Every discovery cohort repertoire had been produced on one sequencing platform. Class I and class II HLA loci were covered by the typing at four-digit resolution. The number of typed donors differed by locus: about 629-630 for A, B, C, DRB1 and DQB1; roughly 510 for DQA1; around 610 for DPA1; and about 450 for DPB1. Because of strong linkage in the cohort, four or five DR-DQ haplotypes were treated as single units for association and clustering. On average, around 240,000 unique TCR beta nucleotide sequences were sequenced per donor among a few hundred genotyped donors of the cohort, with 15% to 20% of those sequences being non-productive. What the work shows at the level of the full study, not this receptor alone: In vitro tests confirmed that three of the cytomegalovirus-associated TCR beta chains recognize cytomegalovirus antigens. In a later analysis, HLA-associated TCR beta chains were found to be more clonally expanded and to have lower generation probabilities than equally common non-associated chains. A group of highly shared sequence variants was considered likely to be a technical artifact of the sequencing pipeline. A later analysis reported that several top co-occurrence clusters appeared linked to parvovirus B19, influenza, CMV and Epstein-Barr virus. Strong co-occurrence of HLA alleles, especially DR and DQ, made assigning TCR associations to individual alleles difficult. According to a later genetic analysis, donors in an Asian-associated ancestry cluster had fewer N-insertions in productive TCRs than the roughly 700-donor mean. In an earlier analysis of over 550 of the donors, most TCR beta V segments were observed in productive rearrangements about 90% or about 30% of the time, broadly matching IMGT annotations. Some IMGT-functional V segments, including TRBV6-2 and TRBV6-3, could not be distinguished by the 87-base-pair reads and were therefore excluded. Cytomegalovirus status was reported to be diagnosed by the classifier with high specificity and sensitivity in both the original and validation cohorts. A further reported finding was that TCR beta sequences accurately predicted the HLA-A and HLA-B alleles for most subjects in the first cohort. According to a later analysis, most CMV-associated TCR beta chains appeared to be HLA-restricted, and the HLA associations seemed to be driven largely by CMV exposure. Because HLA typing was missing for some donors at each locus, association tests included only the typed subset. A later analysis found that TCR association rates varied across HLA loci, with DRB1 alleles showing the most associated TCRs and HLA-C alleles the fewest. In the study, approximately 160 TCR beta chains were listed as associated with cytomegalovirus. Most TCR sequences were observed very rarely across donors, whereas some public TCRs were present in many individuals. It was suggested by the authors that the approach could potentially be generalized to other disease states and immunological phenotypes. Immune exposure information for the cohort was limited to CMV serostatus. At a false discovery rate of 0.05, a later analysis linked about 16,000 TCR beta sequences to specific HLA alleles. Roughly uniform sequencing depth across donors was assumed in presence/absence analyses, although this assumption may not hold. Only TCR beta chains were sequenced in this cohort, and the absence of alpha or paired-chain data limited detectable features. Linkage disequilibrium might explain the correlated functional status among segregating V segments, but an unknown experimental factor could not be ruled out. Roughly 15 rarely observed V segments, including chromosome 9 orphons, were excluded from the earlier analysis of approximately 500 of the donors because counts were too low. In a later genetic analysis, a missense DCLRE1C variant was associated with V-gene and J-gene trimming of TCR beta chains, and the association was replicated in an independent cohort.

The library was prepared using the immunoSEQ multiplex PCR assay. For the multiplex PCR, a mixture combining 60 forward primers for TCR Vbeta segments and 13 reverse primers for TCR Jbeta segments was used. Amplification of the CDR3 region of rearranged TCR beta genes was performed with a multiplex PCR assay on genomic DNA. The Illumina HiSeq System was used to sequence the amplified TCR beta libraries as 87-base-pair reads. Processing in the source paper ran as follows. A later analysis counted about 80 million unique TCR beta chains across the 600 to 850 repertoires, and some 12 million of these chains were shared by at least two donors. To remove PCR and sequencing errors, raw reads were error-corrected and collapsed into unique sequences using a nearest-neighbor algorithm that merged closely related sequences. V, D and J gene segments were assigned by aligning CDR3 sequences to IMGT reference sequences. Each retained sequence needed at least a six-nucleotide match to both a V gene segment and a J gene segment. A rearrangement counted as productive if the CDR3 had no stop codons and remained in frame with V and J, and every other rearrangement counted as non-productive. Following IMGT convention, CDR3 was defined as the stretch from the second conserved V-encoded cysteine to the conserved J-encoded phenylalanine. The earlier analysis of about 570 of the donors excluded any sequence lacking an unambiguous match to a single V gene segment. In an earlier analysis of some 590 of the donors, V segments were called functional above 56.7% productive rearrangements and were called segregating when the between-donor standard deviation exceeded 5%. A statistical classification framework was built for diagnosing cytomegalovirus status from the catalog of TCR beta chain sequences. V and J gene assignment, in a later analysis, came from comparing TCR nucleotide sequences with IMGT/GENE-DB human TR gene sequences. In a later analysis, CDR3 sequences and most-parsimonious VDJ recombination scenarios were assigned using the TCRdist pipeline. In a later analysis, each TCR beta chain was defined by its CDR3 amino acid sequence together with its V-gene family, and reads lacking a unique V-gene family were excluded. In a later analysis, 500 to 650 highly shared, low-generation-probability nucleotide sequences were removed to address suspected cross-contamination and a sequencing artifact. A later analysis calculated a clonal expansion index for each public chain from normalized within-repertoire ranks of inferred template counts. In a later analysis, generation probabilities were computed with a VDJ recombination model fitted to out-of-frame rearrangements, and the resulting probabilities were checked against IGoR. In a later analysis, hypergeometric tests were used to score TCR-TCR, TCR-HLA and TCR-CMV co-occurrence, with a repertoire-size bias correction applied to TCR pairs. To estimate false discovery rates, a later analysis permuted the HLA or CMV assignments 20 times. In a later analysis, co-occurring TCRs were grouped using DBSCAN, and TCRdist sequence similarity was added for clustering within HLA-allele-positive subsets. Co-occurrence clustering excluded repertoires with fewer than 30,000 or more than 120,000 public chains, plus five with anomalous nucleotide sharing. What TCRdb holds here is the immuneACCESS table cut down to in-frame rearrangements. Part of the clones is not present; checked against another copy, under half of the missing clones reflect an unresolved V gene, and the others are unexplained. Clonal size and the V and J genes are those of that table, whereas D and trimming came from the DNA. A total of 120,000 or so clones appear in this sample, about 79% of them only once. Over 2.5% of the sample is held by the ten biggest clonotypes.

The cohort comprised some 730 healthy bone marrow donors. Cohort members were all nominally healthy when sampled, although unrecorded immune exposures were likely present. The donor tested CMV seronegative and was one of the 352 seronegative cohort members. Each donor provided a peripheral blood sample, and peripheral blood mononuclear cells were used for TCR beta sequencing. The Qiagen DNeasy Blood Extraction Kit was used to extract genomic DNA from the blood cell samples. The clonotype originates from a woman between 50 and 59 years old in good health and CMV-seronegative. The sequence joins TRBV7-2 to TRBJ1-1; a confident D gene designation cannot be given. The sample taken for sequencing was PBMCs. In nucleotide form, the sequence is TGTGCCAGCAGGAGGGACACTGAAGCTTTCTTT. Translated, this is CASRRDTEAFF.